This T cell receptor (beta chain) was identified in a study of OX40 agonist ivuxolimab in advanced cancers. Overall study context: Ivuxolimab is an agonistic anti-OX40 (CD134) antibody, and patients were treated with it.

Clones were sequenced by immunoSEQ multiplex PCR, and TCRdb holds only the in-frame ones, with some missing. The table lists around 95,000 clones, about 92% of them singletons. The CDR3 length is 13 residues. Trimming took 9 bases from V and 5 from J; bases not matched to a gene: 7. CDR1 is MGHDK, CDR2 SYGVNS, per germline. The chain carries TRBV25-1 and TRBJ2-5; 9 bases are shared with TRBD1. Material: CD4+ or CD8+ T cells sorted from blood, obtained in a trial of the OX40 agonist ivuxolimab. The source is an adult with an advanced solid tumor such as melanoma, head and neck, liver or kidney cancer. The CDR3 coding sequence is TGTGCCAGTCGGACAGGGGCCTTGGAGACCCAGTACTTC. Residues: CASRTGALETQYF.